This entry features one T cell receptor (beta chain) sequence. Antigen unknown. The entry originates in a study of T cell responses to AZD1222 COVID-19 vaccine. Per germline, CDR1 WNHNN and CDR2 SYGVQD (reference sequence). V dropped 4 bases and J dropped 5 bases, with 3 bases sitting between them. This CDR3 spans 11 amino acids. Notes on the study in general: Sampling that yielded the repertoires occurred only after the peak T cell response. Among spike-specific TCRs, nearly half reportedly target unmutated variant regions.

Assay: immunoSEQ multiplex PCR; the TCRdb copy retains only in-frame clones and omits some. In the table there are approximately 89,000 clones, around nine tenths of which are singletons. This chain links TRBV10-1 with TRBJ2-1; no clear D gene. The starting material was peripheral blood, obtained on day 0 of MenACWY control vaccination. The origin of this receptor is an adult in good health. The CDR3 region has the DNA TGCGCCAGCAGTGTTAACAATGAGCAGTTCTTC. Amino acid sequence: CASSVNNEQFF.